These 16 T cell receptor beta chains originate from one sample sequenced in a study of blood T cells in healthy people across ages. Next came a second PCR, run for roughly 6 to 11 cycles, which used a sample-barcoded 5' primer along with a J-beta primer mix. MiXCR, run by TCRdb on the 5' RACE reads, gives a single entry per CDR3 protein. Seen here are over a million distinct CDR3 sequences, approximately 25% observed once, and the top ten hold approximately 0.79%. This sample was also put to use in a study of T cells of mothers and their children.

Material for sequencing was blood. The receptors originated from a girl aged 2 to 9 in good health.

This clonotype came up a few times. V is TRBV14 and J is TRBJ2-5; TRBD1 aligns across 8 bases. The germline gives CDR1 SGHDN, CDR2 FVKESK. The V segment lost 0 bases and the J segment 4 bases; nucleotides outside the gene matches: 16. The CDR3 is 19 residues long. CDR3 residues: CASSQEVCRGPTLGETQYF. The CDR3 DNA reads TGTGCCAGCAGCCAAGAGGTTTGCAGGGGGCCGACCTTAGGAGAGACCCAGTACTTC. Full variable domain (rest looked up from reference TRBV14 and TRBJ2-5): EAGVTQFPSHSVIEKGQTVTLRCDPISGHDNLYWYRRVMGKEIKFLLHFVKESKQDESGMPNNRFLAERTGGTYSTLKVQPAELEDSGVYFCASSQEVCRGPTLGETQYFGPGTRLLVL.

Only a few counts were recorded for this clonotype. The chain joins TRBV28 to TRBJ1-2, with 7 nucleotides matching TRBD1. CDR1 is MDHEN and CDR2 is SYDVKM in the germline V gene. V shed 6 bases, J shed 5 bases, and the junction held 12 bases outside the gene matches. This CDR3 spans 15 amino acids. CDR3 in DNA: TGTGCCAGCAGCTATTCCCCGCAGGGGGGTTATGGCTACACCTTC. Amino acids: CASSYSPQGGYGYTF.

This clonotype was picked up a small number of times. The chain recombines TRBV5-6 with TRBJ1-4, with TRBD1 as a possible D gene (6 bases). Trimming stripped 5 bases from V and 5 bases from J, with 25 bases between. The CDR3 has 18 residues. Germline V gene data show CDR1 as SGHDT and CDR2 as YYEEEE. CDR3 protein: CASSVNSAPGQRNEKLFF. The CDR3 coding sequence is TGTGCCAGCAGTGTAAACTCCGCGCCGGGACAAAGAAATGAAAAACTGTTTTTT.

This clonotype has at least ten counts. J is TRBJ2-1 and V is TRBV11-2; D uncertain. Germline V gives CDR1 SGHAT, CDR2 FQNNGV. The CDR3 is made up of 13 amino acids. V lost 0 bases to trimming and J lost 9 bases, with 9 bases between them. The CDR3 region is CASSLDRVGEQFF. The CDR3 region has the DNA TGTGCCAGCAGCTTAGATCGAGTTGGTGAGCAGTTCTTC.

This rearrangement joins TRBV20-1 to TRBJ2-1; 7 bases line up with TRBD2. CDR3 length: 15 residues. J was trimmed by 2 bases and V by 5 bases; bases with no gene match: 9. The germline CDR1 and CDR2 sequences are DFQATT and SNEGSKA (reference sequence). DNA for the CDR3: TGCAGTGCTTATTTCCCGGGACTACCCTACAATGAGCAGTTCTTC. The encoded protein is CSAYFPGLPYNEQFF.

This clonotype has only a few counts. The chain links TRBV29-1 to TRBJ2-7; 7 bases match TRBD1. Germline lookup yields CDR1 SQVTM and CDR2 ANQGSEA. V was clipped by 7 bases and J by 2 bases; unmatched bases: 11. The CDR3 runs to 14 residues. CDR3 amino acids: CSAGRQGVAYEQYF. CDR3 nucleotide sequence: TGCAGCGCCGGGCGACAGGGTGTCGCCTACGAGCAGTACTTC.

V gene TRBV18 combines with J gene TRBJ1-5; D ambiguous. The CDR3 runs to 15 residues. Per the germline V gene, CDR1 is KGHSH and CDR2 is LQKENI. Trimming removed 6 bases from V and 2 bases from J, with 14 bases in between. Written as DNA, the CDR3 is TGTGCCAGCTCCTGGGAGGCTTTGGGCAATCAGCCCCAGCATTTT. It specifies CASSWEALGNQPQHF.

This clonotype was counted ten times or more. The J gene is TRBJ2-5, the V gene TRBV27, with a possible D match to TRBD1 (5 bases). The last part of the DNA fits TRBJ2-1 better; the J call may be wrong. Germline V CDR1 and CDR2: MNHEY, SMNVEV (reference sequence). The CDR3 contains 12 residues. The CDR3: CASSFGSGEQFF. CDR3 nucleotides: TGTGCCAGCAGTTTCGGGTCAGGGGAGCAGTTCTTC.

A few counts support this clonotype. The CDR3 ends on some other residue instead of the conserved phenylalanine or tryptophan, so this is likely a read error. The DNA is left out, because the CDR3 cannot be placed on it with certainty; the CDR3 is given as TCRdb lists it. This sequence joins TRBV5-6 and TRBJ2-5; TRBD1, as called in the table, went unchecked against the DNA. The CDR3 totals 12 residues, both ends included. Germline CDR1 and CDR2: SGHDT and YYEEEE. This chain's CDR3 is CASSWGGQLVVV.

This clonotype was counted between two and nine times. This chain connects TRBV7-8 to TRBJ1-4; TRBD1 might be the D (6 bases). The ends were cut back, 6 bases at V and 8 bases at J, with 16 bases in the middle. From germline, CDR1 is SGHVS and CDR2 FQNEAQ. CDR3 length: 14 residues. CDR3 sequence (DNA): TGTGCCAGCAGATTGGGGGCAGGAGCCGAAAAACTGTTTTTT. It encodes CASRLGAGAEKLFF.

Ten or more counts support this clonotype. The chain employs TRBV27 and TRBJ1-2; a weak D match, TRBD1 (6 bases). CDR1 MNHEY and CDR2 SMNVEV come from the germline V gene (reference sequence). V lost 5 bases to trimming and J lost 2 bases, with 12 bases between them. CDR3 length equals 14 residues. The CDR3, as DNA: TGTGCCAGCAGTCTACGGGGGGCCAACTATGGCTACACCTTC. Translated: CASSLRGANYGYTF.

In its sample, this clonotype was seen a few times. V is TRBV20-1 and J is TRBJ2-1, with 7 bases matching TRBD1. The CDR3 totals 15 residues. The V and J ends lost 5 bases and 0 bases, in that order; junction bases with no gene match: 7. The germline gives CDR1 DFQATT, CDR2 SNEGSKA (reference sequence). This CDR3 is CSALGGDLSYNEQFF. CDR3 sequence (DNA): TGCAGTGCTCTAGGGGGCGACCTCTCCTACAATGAGCAGTTCTTC.

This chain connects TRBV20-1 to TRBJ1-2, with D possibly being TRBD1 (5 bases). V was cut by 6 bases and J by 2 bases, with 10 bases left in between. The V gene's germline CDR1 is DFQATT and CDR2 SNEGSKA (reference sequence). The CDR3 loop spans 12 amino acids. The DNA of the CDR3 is TGCAGTGCCCCTTGGGGGAACTATGGCTACACCTTC. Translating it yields CSAPWGNYGYTF.

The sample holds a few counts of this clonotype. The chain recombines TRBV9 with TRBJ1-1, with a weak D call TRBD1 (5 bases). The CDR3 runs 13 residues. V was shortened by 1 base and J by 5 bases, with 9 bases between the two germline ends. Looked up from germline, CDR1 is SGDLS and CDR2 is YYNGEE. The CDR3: CASSVMGGTEAFF. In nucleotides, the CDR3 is TGTGCCAGCAGCGTAATGGGGGGTACTGAAGCTTTCTTT.

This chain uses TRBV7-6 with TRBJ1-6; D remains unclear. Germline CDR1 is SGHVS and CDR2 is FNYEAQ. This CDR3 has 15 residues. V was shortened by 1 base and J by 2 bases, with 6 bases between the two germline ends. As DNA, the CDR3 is TGTGCCAGCAGCTTAGAGGCGACCTATAATTCACCCCTCCACTTT. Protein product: CASSLEATYNSPLHF.

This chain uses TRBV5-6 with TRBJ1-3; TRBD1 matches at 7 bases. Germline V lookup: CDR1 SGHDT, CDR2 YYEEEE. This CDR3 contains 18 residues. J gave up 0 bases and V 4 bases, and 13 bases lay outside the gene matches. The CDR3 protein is CASSPAGTETFSGNTIYF. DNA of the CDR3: TGTGCCAGCAGCCCGGCCGGGACAGAGACCTTCTCTGGAAACACCATATATTTT.